The 20 T cell receptor beta chains reported below all come from one sample, sequenced in a study of cytomegalovirus exposure and HLA in healthy donors. Method: immunoSEQ multiplex PCR; TCRdb's copy keeps in-frame clones and lacks some. The data contain 120,000 or so clones, 88% of them singletons. The sequenced material came from PBMCs. The receptors shown here come from a man aged 30 to 45 in good health and CMV-seronegative.

J is TRBJ1-3 and V is TRBV14; the D is unclear. The CDR3 loop spans 16 amino acids. The germline V and J ends were trimmed by 1 base and 0 bases, with 10 bases remaining between them. The germline V gene has CDR1 SGHDN and CDR2 FVKESK. The CDR3, as DNA: TGTGCCAGCAGCCAAGCCGGTAGCCACTCTGGAAACACCATATATTTT. Its translation: CASSQAGSHSGNTIYF.

The V gene is TRBV6-1, the J gene TRBJ1-1; D may be TRBD1 (5 bases). Germline values: CDR1 MNHNS, CDR2 SASEGT. V gave up 6 bases and J gave up 0 bases, with 14 bases separating them. This CDR3 has 15 amino acids. CDR3 region: CASSDRESMNTEAFF. The CDR3 DNA sequence: TGTGCCAGCAGCGACAGAGAATCTATGAACACTGAAGCTTTCTTT.

The chain is built from TRBV15 and TRBJ1-4; 7 bases align to TRBD1. This CDR3 spans 15 amino acids. V trimming: 2 bases; J trimming: 7 bases; junction bases outside the gene matches: 7. The germline V gene has CDR1 LNHNV and CDR2 YYDKDF (reference sequence). CDR3: CATSRNLDRVEKLFF. CDR3 in DNA: TGTGCCACCAGCAGAAATCTTGACAGGGTTGAAAAACTGTTTTTT.

The chain recombines TRBV19 with TRBJ2-1; 9 bases fit TRBD1. The junction had 7 bases not matched to a gene; V was cut back by 7 bases and J by 3 bases. CDR1 is LNHDA and CDR2 is SQIVND in the germline V gene (reference sequence). The CDR3 has 15 residues. The CDR3 reads CASTPGTGYYNEQFF. CDR3 bases: TGTGCCAGTACCCCGGGGACAGGGTACTACAATGAGCAGTTCTTC.

This clone was observed once. The chain couples TRBV7-9 to TRBJ1-6, with D unclear. Germline CDR1 is SEHNR and CDR2 is FQNEAQ (reference sequence). The CDR3 runs to 15 residues. Between the trimmed V and J ends, which lost 4 bases and 2 bases, there was a span of 9 bases. CDR3 loop: CASSYRHPYNSPLHF. In DNA, the CDR3 is TGTGCCAGCAGCTACCGACACCCCTATAATTCACCCCTCCACTTT.

The rearrangement uses TRBV7-8 and TRBJ2-7, with a weak D call TRBD2 (5 bases). Trimming pared 3 bases from V and 3 bases from J, leaving 9 bases between. This CDR3 comprises 13 residues. CDR1 SGHVS and CDR2 FQNEAQ come from the germline V gene. The CDR3 loop is CASSFGRGYEQYF. As DNA, the CDR3 is TGTGCCAGCAGCTTCGGACGGGGCTACGAGCAGTACTTC.

The chain is built from TRBV2 and TRBJ2-4; 7 bases are a match to TRBD2. This CDR3 is built from 17 residues. Germline values: CDR1 SNHLY, CDR2 FYNNEI. V shed 6 bases and J 0 bases; nucleotides not matched to a gene: 11. For the CDR3, the DNA is TGTGCCAGCAGAGACCCGAGAGCGGGACTAGCCAAAAACATTCAGTACTTC. Protein sequence: CASRDPRAGLAKNIQYF.

The rearrangement uses TRBV18 and TRBJ1-1; unclear D gene. This CDR3 has 12 residues. V gave up 4 bases and J gave up 2 bases, with 5 bases separating them. CDR1 and CDR2 (germline): KGHSH, LQKENI. The CDR3 loop reads CASSLRNTEAFF. The CDR3 coding sequence is TGTGCCAGCTCACTGCGAAACACTGAAGCTTTCTTT. Drawing the rest from reference TRBV18 and TRBJ1-1, the complete variable domain is NAGVMQNPRHLVRRRGQEARLRCSPMKGHSHVYWYRQLPEEGLKFMVYLQKENIIDESGMPKERFSAEFPKEGPSILRIQQVVRGDSAAYFCASSLRNTEAFFGQGTRLTVV.

This clone was seen more than once but under ten times. The rearrangement links TRBV27 to TRBJ1-2; TRBD1 might be the D (5 bases). Trimming stripped 10 bases from V and 4 bases from J, with 10 bases between. The germline V gene has CDR1 MNHEY and CDR2 SMNVEV (reference sequence). This CDR3 has 11 amino acids. The CDR3 reads CATRGSYGYTF. Written as DNA, the CDR3 is TGTGCCACCCGGGGGTCCTATGGCTACACCTTC.

The CDR3 DNA reads TGTGCCAGCAGTTTCTACGGACAGGGGTCAGACTATGGCTACACCTTC. This gives the protein CASSFYGQGSDYGYTF. The J gene is TRBJ1-2, the V gene TRBV6-5, with 9 positions matching TRBD1. Germline V gives CDR1 MNHEY, CDR2 SVGAGI. This CDR3 comprises 16 residues. V shed 4 bases and J 3 bases; nucleotides not matched to a gene: 9.

The chain links TRBV30 to TRBJ2-3; TRBD2 agrees at 10 bases. There are 15 residues in the CDR3. J was trimmed by 5 bases and V by 4 bases; bases with no gene match: 9. Germline-derived CDR1 and CDR2 are GTSNPN and SVGIG (reference sequence). This chain's CDR3 is CAWMRLAGAQDTQYF. The CDR3 DNA reads TGTGCCTGGATGAGGCTAGCGGGAGCCCAAGATACGCAGTATTTT.

The rearrangement uses TRBV30 and TRBJ2-1, with TRBD2 as a possible D gene (5 bases). This CDR3 has 11 amino acids. Germline CDR1 and CDR2: GTSNPN and SVGIG (reference sequence). V was pared by 0 bases and J by 8 bases, with 5 bases between. The CDR3 loop reads CAWSVGDEQFF. CDR3 in DNA: TGTGCCTGGAGTGTGGGAGATGAGCAGTTCTTC.

This clone was seen only once. The chain employs TRBV10-3 and TRBJ2-1, with D possibly matching TRBD2 (6 bases). With 8 bases removed from V and 7 bases from J, the gap between germline ends came to 15 bases. Germline CDR1 and CDR2: ENHRY and SYGVKD. The CDR3 contains 13 residues. The CDR3 protein is CAIGRGTANEQFF. The CDR3 bases are TGTGCCATCGGGCGCGGGACGGCTAATGAGCAGTTCTTC.

V is TRBV27 and J is TRBJ1-6; the D gene is possibly TRBD1 (6 bases). The CDR3 sequence is 15 residues long. V was pared by 8 bases and J by 9 bases, with 20 bases between. Germline V gene data show CDR1 as MNHEY and CDR2 as SMNVEV (reference sequence). CDR3 loop: CASANLRGLGSPLHF. The CDR3, as DNA: TGTGCCAGCGCAAATTTGCGGGGGCTAGGTTCACCCCTCCACTTT.

The chain joins TRBV10-3 to TRBJ2-7; tentative D call: TRBD2 (6 bases). The germline V and J ends were trimmed by 6 bases and 2 bases, with 17 bases remaining between them. In germline, CDR1 is ENHRY, CDR2 SYGVKD. The CDR3 covers 15 residues. CDR3 protein: CAISVKGGVTYEQYF. CDR3 nucleotide sequence: TGTGCCATCAGCGTAAAAGGAGGGGTCACCTACGAGCAGTACTTC.

Worth noting for this clone: The junction differs from germline at one of its ends, possibly a read error. The gene calls are TRBV11-2 and TRBJ2-7; 7 bases agree with TRBD2. CDR1 is SGHAT and CDR2 is FQNNGV in the germline V gene. This CDR3 has 15 residues. The CDR3 region has the DNA TGCGCCAGCAGCTTAGGGGAGGGTCAAGTCTACGAGCAGTACTTC. Translating gives CASSLGEGQVYEQYF. Using reference TRBV11-2 and TRBJ2-7 for the parts outside the CDR3, the full variable domain is EAGVAQSPRYKIIEKRQSVAFWCNPISGHATLYWYQQILGQGPKLLIQFQNNGVVDDSQLPKDRFSAERLKGVDSTLKIQPAKLEDSAVYLCASSLGEGQVYEQYFGPGTRLTVT.

The rearrangement joins TRBV5-4 to TRBJ2-7, with 7 bases fitting TRBD1. The CDR3 sequence is 15 residues long. CDR1 is SGHNT, CDR2 YYREEE, per germline (reference sequence). Trimming at V came to 3 bases and at J to 3 bases, leaving 9 bases not matched to a gene. Written as DNA, the CDR3 is TGTGCCAGCAGCTCTGCCGGGACAGCTAACTACGAGCAGTACTTC. The encoded protein is CASSSAGTANYEQYF.

The chain links TRBV2 to TRBJ1-6; D might be TRBD1 (6 bases). The CDR3 is 13 residues long. V lost 6 bases and J 9 bases, leaving 12 bases between the germline ends. The germline CDR1 and CDR2 sequences are SNHLY and FYNNEI. CDR3 sequence reads: CASSGQMGSPLHF. The CDR3 DNA is TGTGCCAGCAGCGGACAGATGGGTTCACCCCTCCACTTT. Full variable domain (outside the CDR3, taken from reference TRBV2 and TRBJ1-6): EPEVTQTPSHQVTQMGQEVILRCVPISNHLYFYWYRQILGQKVEFLVSFYNNEISEKSEIFDDQFSVERPDGSNFTLKIRSTKLEDSAMYFCASSGQMGSPLHFGNGTRLTVT.

The chain carries TRBV11-2 and TRBJ2-7; 13 bases map to TRBD2. V lost 4 bases and J lost 6; bases outside the gene matches: 6. The CDR3 extends over 15 amino acids. The germline gives CDR1 SGHAT, CDR2 FQNNGV. The CDR3 DNA follows: TGTGCCAGCAGCTCCACTAGCGGGAGGGCCCGCGAGCAGTACTTC. Its protein is CASSSTSGRAREQYF. Full variable domain (missing parts from reference TRBV11-2 and TRBJ2-7): EAGVAQSPRYKIIEKRQSVAFWCNPISGHATLYWYQQILGQGPKLLIQFQNNGVVDDSQLPKDRFSAERLKGVDSTLKIQPAKLEDSAVYLCASSSTSGRAREQYFGPGTRLTVT.

The chain has TRBV7-6 and TRBJ1-1; D is uncertain. The germline V gene encodes CDR1 SGHVS and CDR2 FNYEAQ. V dropped 2 bases and J dropped 1 base, with 8 bases sitting between them. CDR3 size: 14 residues. CDR3 in amino acids: CASSLRPGNTEAFF. CDR3 bases: TGTGCCAGCAGCTTAAGGCCAGGGAACACTGAAGCTTTCTTT.